This T cell receptor (beta chain) comes out of a study of high-grade serous ovarian cancer treatment subgroups. Across the study: On average, approximately 14,000 reads and roughly 7,700 unique TCR beta rearrangements were obtained per sample. Study-wide results and caveats: Only CDR3 was analyzed; CDR1 and CDR2 were not.

Tumor samples were taken before definitive surgery or chemotherapy. A note on this clone: Antigen specificity is unknown.

Assay used: immunoSEQ multiplex PCR; TCRdb lists only in-frame clones, some missing. The profile shows several thousand clones, roughly 70% of them singletons. The specimen was tumor tissue. The source is a human donor with high-grade serous ovarian cancer.

DNA for the CDR3: TGTGCCAGCAGTCTAAACCCATACAATGAGCAGTTCTTC. Protein: CASSLNPYNEQFF. The chain employs TRBV27 and TRBJ2-1, with no clear D. The germline gives CDR1 MNHEY, CDR2 SMNVEV (reference sequence). Trimming left V 5 bases short and J 4 bases short, with 9 bases between. The length of the CDR3 is 13 residues.